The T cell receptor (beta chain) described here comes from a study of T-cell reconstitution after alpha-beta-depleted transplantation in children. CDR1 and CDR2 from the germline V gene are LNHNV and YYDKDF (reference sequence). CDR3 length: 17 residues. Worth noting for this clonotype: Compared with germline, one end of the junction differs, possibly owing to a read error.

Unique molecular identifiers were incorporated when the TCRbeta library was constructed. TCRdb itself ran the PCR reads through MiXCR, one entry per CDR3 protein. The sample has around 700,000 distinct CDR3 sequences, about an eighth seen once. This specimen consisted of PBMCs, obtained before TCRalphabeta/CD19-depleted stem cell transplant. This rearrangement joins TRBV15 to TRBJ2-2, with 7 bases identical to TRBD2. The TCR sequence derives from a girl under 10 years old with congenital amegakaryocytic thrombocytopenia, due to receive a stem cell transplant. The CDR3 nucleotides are TGTGCCACCAGCAGGGCGACTAGCCGCTTGAGCACCCGGGAGCTGTTTTTT. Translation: CATSRATSRLSTRELFF.